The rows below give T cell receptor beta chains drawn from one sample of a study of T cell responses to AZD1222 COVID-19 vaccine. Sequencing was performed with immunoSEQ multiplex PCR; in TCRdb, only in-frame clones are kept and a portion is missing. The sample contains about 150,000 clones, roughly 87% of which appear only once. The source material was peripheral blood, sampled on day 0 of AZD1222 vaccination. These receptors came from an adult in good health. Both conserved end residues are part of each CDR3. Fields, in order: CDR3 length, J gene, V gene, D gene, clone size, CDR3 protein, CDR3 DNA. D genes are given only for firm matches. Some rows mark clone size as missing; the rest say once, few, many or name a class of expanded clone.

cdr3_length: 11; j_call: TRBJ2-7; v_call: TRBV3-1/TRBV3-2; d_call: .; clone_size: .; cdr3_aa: CASRSSYEQYF; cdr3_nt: TGTGCCAGCCGATCCTCCTACGAGCAGTACTTC
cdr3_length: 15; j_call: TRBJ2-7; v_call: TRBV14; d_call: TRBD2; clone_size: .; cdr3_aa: CASSRPGTSGYEQYF; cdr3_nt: TGTGCCAGCAGCCGGCCCGGGACTAGCGGCTACGAGCAGTACTTC
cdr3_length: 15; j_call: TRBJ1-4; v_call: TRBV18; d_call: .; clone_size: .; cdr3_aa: CASSPLGGLYEKLFF; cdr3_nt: TGTGCCAGCTCACCGCTTGGGGGGCTTTATGAAAAACTGTTTTTT
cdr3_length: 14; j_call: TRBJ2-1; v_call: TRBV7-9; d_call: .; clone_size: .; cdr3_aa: CASSLAGVFYEQFF; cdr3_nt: TGTGCCAGCAGCTTAGCGGGAGTCTTTTATGAGCAGTTCTTC
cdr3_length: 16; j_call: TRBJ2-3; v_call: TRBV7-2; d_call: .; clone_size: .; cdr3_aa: CASILSRASGTDTQYF; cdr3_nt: TGTGCCAGCATTCTCTCACGGGCGTCCGGCACAGATACGCAGTATTTT
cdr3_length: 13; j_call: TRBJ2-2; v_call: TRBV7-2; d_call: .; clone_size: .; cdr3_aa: CASSFAGYGELFF; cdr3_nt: TGTGCCAGCAGCTTCGCAGGGTACGGGGAGCTGTTTTTT
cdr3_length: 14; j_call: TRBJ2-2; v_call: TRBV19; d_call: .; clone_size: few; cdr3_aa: CASSILSRTGELFF; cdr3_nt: TGTGCCAGTAGTATTCTGTCCAGGACCGGGGAGCTGTTTTTT
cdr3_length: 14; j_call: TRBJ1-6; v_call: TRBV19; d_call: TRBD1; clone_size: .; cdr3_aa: CASSIVQGDSPLHF; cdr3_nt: TGTGCCAGTAGTATAGTACAGGGGGATTCACCCCTCCACTTT
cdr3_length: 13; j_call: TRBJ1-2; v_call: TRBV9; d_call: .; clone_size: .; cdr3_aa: CASSARGSYGYTF; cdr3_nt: TGTGCCAGCAGCGCCAGGGGTTCCTATGGCTACACCTTC
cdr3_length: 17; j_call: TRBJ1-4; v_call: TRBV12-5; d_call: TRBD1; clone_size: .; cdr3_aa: CASGLVDRGTTGEKLFF; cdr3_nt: TGTGCTAGTGGTTTGGTGGACAGGGGTACGACTGGTGAAAAACTGTTTTTT
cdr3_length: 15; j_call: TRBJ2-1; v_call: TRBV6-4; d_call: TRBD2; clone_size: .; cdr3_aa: CASSAASGAYNEQFF; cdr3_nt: TGTGCCAGCAGTGCGGCTAGCGGAGCCTACAATGAGCAGTTCTTC
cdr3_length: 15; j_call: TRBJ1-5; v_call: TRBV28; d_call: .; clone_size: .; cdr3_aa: CASSAPGYIISPRYF; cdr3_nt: TGTGCCAGCAGCGCCCCGGGATATATAATCAGCCCCAGGTATTTT
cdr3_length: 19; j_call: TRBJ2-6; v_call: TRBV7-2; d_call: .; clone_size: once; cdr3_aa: CASSFSSYFAGSGANVLTF; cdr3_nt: TGTGCCAGCAGCTTCTCTTCTTACTTTGCGGGGTCTGGGGCCAACGTCCTGACTTTC
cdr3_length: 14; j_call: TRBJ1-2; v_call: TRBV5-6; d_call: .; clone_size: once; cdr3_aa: CASSSPQNFYGYTF; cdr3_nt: TGTGCCAGCAGCTCGCCCCAGAATTTTTATGGCTACACCTTC
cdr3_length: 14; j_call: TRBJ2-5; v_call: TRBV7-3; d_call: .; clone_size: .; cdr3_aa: CASSPSSNGETQYF; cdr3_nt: TGTGCCAGCAGCCCCAGTAGCAACGGAGAGACCCAGTACTTC
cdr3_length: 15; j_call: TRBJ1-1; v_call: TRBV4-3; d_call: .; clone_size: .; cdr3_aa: CASRLQPWGMTEAFF; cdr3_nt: TGCGCCAGCAGACTCCAACCCTGGGGGATGACTGAAGCTTTCTTT
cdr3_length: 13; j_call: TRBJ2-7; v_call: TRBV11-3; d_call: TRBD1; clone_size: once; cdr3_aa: CASTPGQGYEQYF; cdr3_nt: TGTGCCAGCACCCCGGGACAGGGGTACGAGCAGTACTTC
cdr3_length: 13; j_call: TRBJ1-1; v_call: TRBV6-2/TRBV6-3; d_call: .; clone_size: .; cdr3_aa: CASSYWGGTEAFF; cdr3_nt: TGTGCCAGCAGTTACTGGGGGGGCACTGAAGCTTTCTTT
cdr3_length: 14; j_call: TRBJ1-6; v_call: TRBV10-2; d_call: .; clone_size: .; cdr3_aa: CASRPTTDNSPLHF; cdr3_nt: TGCGCCAGCCGCCCGACTACGGATAATTCACCCCTCCACTTT
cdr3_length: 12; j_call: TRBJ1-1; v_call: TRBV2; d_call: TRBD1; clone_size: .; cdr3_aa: CASRFGTAEAFF; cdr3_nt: TGTGCCAGCAGGTTCGGGACAGCTGAAGCTTTCTTT
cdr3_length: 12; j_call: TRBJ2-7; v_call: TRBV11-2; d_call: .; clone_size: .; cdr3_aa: CASSLGGHEQYF; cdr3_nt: TGTGCCAGCAGCTTAGGAGGGCACGAGCAGTACTTC
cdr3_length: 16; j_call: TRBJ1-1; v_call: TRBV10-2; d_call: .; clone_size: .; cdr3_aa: CASYPTRTSRNTEAFF; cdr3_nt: TGCGCCAGTTACCCTACCAGGACTTCAAGGAACACTGAAGCTTTCTTT
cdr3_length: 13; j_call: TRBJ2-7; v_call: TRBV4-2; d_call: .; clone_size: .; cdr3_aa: CASSLRDFHEQYF; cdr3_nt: TGTGCCAGCAGCCTCCGGGACTTCCACGAGCAGTACTTC
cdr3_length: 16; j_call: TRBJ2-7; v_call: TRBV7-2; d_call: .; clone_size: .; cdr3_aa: CASSRRDTQSSYEQYF; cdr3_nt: TGTGCCAGCAGCCGCCGGGACACTCAGAGCTCCTACGAGCAGTACTTC
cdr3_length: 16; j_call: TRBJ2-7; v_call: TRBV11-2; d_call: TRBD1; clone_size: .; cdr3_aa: CASSLTQGALSGEQYF; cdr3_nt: TGTGCCAGCAGCCTCACCCAGGGGGCGCTTTCGGGTGAGCAGTACTTC
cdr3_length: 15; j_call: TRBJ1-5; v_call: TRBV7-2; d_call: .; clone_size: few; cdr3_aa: CASSLETNSGQPQHF; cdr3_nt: TGTGCCAGCAGCTTAGAGACCAATTCGGGGCAGCCCCAGCATTTT
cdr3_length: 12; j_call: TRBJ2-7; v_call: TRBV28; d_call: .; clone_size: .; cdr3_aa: CASRKGLYEQYF; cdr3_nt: TGTGCCAGCAGAAAGGGACTCTACGAGCAGTACTTC
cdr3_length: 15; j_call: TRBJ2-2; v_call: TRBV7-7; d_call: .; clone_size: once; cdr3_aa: CASSPGGLNTGELFF; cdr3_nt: TGTGCCAGCAGCCCCGGGGGGCTTAACACCGGGGAGCTGTTTTTT
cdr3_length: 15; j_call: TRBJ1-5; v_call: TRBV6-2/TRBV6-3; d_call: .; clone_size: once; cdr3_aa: CASSITGISNQPQHF; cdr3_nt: TGTGCCAGCAGCATTACAGGGATTAGCAATCAGCCCCAGCATTTT